Listed below are T cell receptor beta chains from one sample, sequenced in a study of blood T cell repertoires in COVID-19. Assay used: immunoSEQ multiplex PCR; TCRdb lists only in-frame clones, some missing. The sample lists about 250,000 clones; 70% to 90% were seen once. The sample comprised PBMCs or T cells enriched from blood (not recorded which). Receptors originate from a woman under 40 who had recovered from COVID-19. The CDR3 runs from the conserved cysteine through the conserved F or W. The order of the fields is J gene, D gene, clone size, V gene, CDR3 DNA, CDR3 protein. A D gene is named only where the DNA matches it firmly. Where a row states a size, it is once, few, many or the class of an expanded clone; other rows omit it.

TRBJ1-1,.,.,TRBV6-5,TGTGCCAGCAGTTACTCGATTAACAGTAACACTGAAGCTTTCTTT,CASSYSINSNTEAFF
TRBJ2-3,TRBD2,few,TRBV19,TGTGCCAGTAGTACTGGACTAGCGGGGGGCACAGATACGCAGTATTTT,CASSTGLAGGTDTQYF
TRBJ1-4,TRBD1,.,TRBV4-1,TGCGCCAGCAGCCAAAAGCAGGGGGCGCGGAAACTGTTTTTT,CASSQKQGARKLFF
TRBJ1-3,.,.,TRBV11-2,TGTGCCAGCAGCTTATCCATCGGCTCTGGAAACACCATATATTTT,CASSLSIGSGNTIYF
TRBJ2-7,.,.,TRBV5-6,TGTGCCAGCAGCTTGGAACAGGGTGTGTCCTACGAGCAGTACTTC,CASSLEQGVSYEQYF
TRBJ2-7,TRBD2,few,TRBV4-2,TGTGCCAGCAGCCAATCTAGCGGAGGGGCCTCCTACGAGCAGTACTTC,CASSQSSGGASYEQYF
TRBJ1-1,.,.,TRBV30,TGTGCCTGGACTTCGGGTGGGAGTCTAGCTTTCTTT,CAWTSGGSLAFF
TRBJ2-7,.,once,TRBV18,TGTGCCAGCTCACCCGAGAGGGCGGGACGGGGCGAGCAGTACTTC,CASSPERAGRGEQYF
TRBJ1-3,TRBD1,.,TRBV18,TGTGCCAGCTCACGTATTGGGGACAGAGGAAACACCATATATTTT,CASSRIGDRGNTIYF
TRBJ1-5,.,.,TRBV30,TGTGCCTGGAGTAATACTTTGACAGTCCGGCAGCCCCAGCATTTT,CAWSNTLTVRQPQHF
TRBJ2-7,.,.,TRBV6-5,TGTGCCAGCAGGAATCAGGTCTACGAGCAGTACTTC,CASRNQVYEQYF
TRBJ2-2,.,once,TRBV10-1,TGCGCCAGCAGTGAGAGTCTGCAGGGTGGAACCGGGGAGCTGTTTTTT,CASSESLQGGTGELFF
TRBJ1-5,.,.,TRBV7-2,TGTGCCAGCAGCTCCGAAAACAGGGTAGAGCAGCCCCAGCATTTT,CASSSENRVEQPQHF
TRBJ1-3,.,.,TRBV3-1/TRBV3-2,TGTGCCAGCAGAGACCAGGGGAATGGAAACACCATATATTTT,CASRDQGNGNTIYF
TRBJ1-2,.,.,TRBV18,TGTGCCAGCTCACCGGACAGTGCCAAATATGGCTACACCTTC,CASSPDSAKYGYTF
TRBJ1-6,.,.,TRBV27,TGTGCCAGCAGAGGGGAGGTACTCTCCTCGAGGACGTCACCCCTCCACTTT,CASRGEVLSSRTSPLHF
TRBJ1-4,.,.,TRBV12-3/TRBV12-4,TGTGCCAGCAGCCCGGGGAATGAAAAACTGTTTTTT,CASSPGNEKLFF
TRBJ1-2,.,once,TRBV19,TGTGCCAGTAGTATGAGGGCTGTCTATGGCTACACCTTC,CASSMRAVYGYTF
TRBJ1-2,.,few,TRBV5-1,TGCGCCAGCAGCCAGCAGGGCTCCAACTATGGCTACACCTTC,CASSQQGSNYGYTF
TRBJ2-7,TRBD2,.,TRBV5-1,TGCGCCAGCAGCGAACCTAGCGGAGCATACGAGCAGTACTTC,CASSEPSGAYEQYF
TRBJ2-1,TRBD2,.,TRBV11-1,TGTGCCAGCAGCCCTGAGCGGGAGCCGTTCTTC,CASSPEREPFF
TRBJ2-5,TRBD1,.,TRBV20-1,TGCAGTGCTAGTGAGGCGTCGGCAGGGGGCTTGTTGGAGACCCAGTACTTC,CSASEASAGGLLETQYF
TRBJ2-3,TRBD1,.,TRBV7-3,TGTGCCAGCAGCTTCGGACAGGGCTTAGATACGCAGTATTTT,CASSFGQGLDTQYF
TRBJ2-2,TRBD2,.,TRBV9,TGTGCCAGCAGCCTCAGCGGGAGGGAGGAGCTGTTTTTT,CASSLSGREELFF
TRBJ2-1,.,.,TRBV7-6,TGTGCCAGCAGCTTAGGCGAATGGGACTCGACCTACAATGAGCAGTTCTTC,CASSLGEWDSTYNEQFF
TRBJ1-3,.,few,TRBV7-9,TGTGCCAGCAGGGGAGGGCTGGCTCTACCTGGAAACACCATATATTTT,CASRGGLALPGNTIYF
TRBJ2-7,TRBD1,.,TRBV7-2,TGTGCCAGCAGCCCCTTTGGACAGGCCACCTACGAGCAGTACTTC,CASSPFGQATYEQYF
TRBJ2-1,TRBD2,.,TRBV6-2/TRBV6-3,TGTGCCAGCAGTTTGCTGGGGAGGGATGAGCAGTTCTTC,CASSLLGRDEQFF
TRBJ2-1,TRBD2,.,TRBV7-2,TGTGCCAGCAGGGGGACTAGCGGTTACTACAATGAGCAGTTCTTC,CASRGTSGYYNEQFF
TRBJ2-3,.,.,TRBV15,TGTGCCACCAGCTCGGGTAACACAGATACGCAGTATTTT,CATSSGNTDTQYF
TRBJ1-5,TRBD1,many,TRBV7-9,TGTGCCAGCAGCTTAGCGGGCCCAGGGGGCAACAATCAGCCCCAGCATTTT,CASSLAGPGGNNQPQHF
TRBJ1-2,TRBD1,.,TRBV29-1,TGCAGCGTTGTTCGACAGGGGGCCTATGGCTACACCTTC,CSVVRQGAYGYTF
TRBJ1-6,.,.,TRBV4-1,TGCGCCAGCAGCCAAGATGGGCCTTCACCCCTCCACTTT,CASSQDGPSPLHF
TRBJ1-6,.,.,TRBV2,TGTGCCAGCAGTATCCGGGGGACGGCTAATTCACCCCTCCACTTT,CASSIRGTANSPLHF
TRBJ2-3,TRBD2,.,TRBV7-9,TGTGCCGGGAGGGCGGGCAACACAGATACGCAGTATTTT,CAGRAGNTDTQYF
TRBJ2-2,TRBD2,.,TRBV7-9,TGTGCCAGCACCGTCGGACTAGCGCTACCAACCGGGGAGCTGTTTTTT,CASTVGLALPTGELFF
TRBJ1-5,.,.,TRBV3-1/TRBV3-2,TGTGCCAGCAGCCACCTAACCGCGGGGCAGCCCCAGCATTTT,CASSHLTAGQPQHF
TRBJ1-2,TRBD1,.,TRBV7-6,TGTGCCAGCAGCCCTAGCCCCCTCTCAAGACAGGGCCAGTTTAACTATGGCTACACCTTC,CASSPSPLSRQGQFNYGYTF
TRBJ1-1,TRBD1,once,TRBV24-1,TGTGCCACCTCCGGACAGGGGCGTGAAGCTTTCTTT,CATSGQGREAFF
TRBJ1-3,.,.,TRBV28,TGTGCCAGCAGTTTTTTGACAAGCTCTGGAAACACCATATATTTT,CASSFLTSSGNTIYF
TRBJ2-5,TRBD1,.,TRBV19,TGTGCCAGTAGCAAAACGACAGGGGGTAAAGAGACCCAGTACTTC,CASSKTTGGKETQYF
TRBJ2-3,.,.,TRBV28,TGTGCCAGCAGTTTACTAGGAGGAGGAGCAGATACGCAGTATTTT,CASSLLGGGADTQYF
TRBJ1-2,.,.,TRBV18,TGTGCCAGCTCACCAAGCGATACTCGTGGCTACACCTTC,CASSPSDTRGYTF
TRBJ1-3,.,.,TRBV12-3/TRBV12-4,TGTGCCAGCAGCCCCAAAGGAAACACCATATATTTT,CASSPKGNTIYF
TRBJ1-5,TRBD1,.,TRBV4-1,TGCGCCAGCAGCCCCCTGAGTAGGACAGGGTATCATCAGCCCCAGCATTTT,CASSPLSRTGYHQPQHF
TRBJ1-1,.,.,TRBV7-8,TGTGCCAGCAGCTGGACAATCGGGTACACTGAAGCTTTCTTT,CASSWTIGYTEAFF
TRBJ2-7,TRBD2,.,TRBV9,TGTGCCAGCAGCGTAGTAGCGGGAGACGAGCAGTACTTC,CASSVVAGDEQYF
TRBJ1-5,.,.,TRBV12-5,TGTGCTAGTGGTTTGTTAGTCCCGGGTCAGCCCCAGCATTTT,CASGLLVPGQPQHF
TRBJ2-2,.,once,TRBV6-1,TGTGCCAGCAGTGAGACTAGTGGCGGGGAGCTGTTTTTT,CASSETSGGELFF
TRBJ1-2,TRBD1,.,TRBV27,TGTGCCAGCAGTCCCCGACAGGGGGCGAGCTATGGCTACACCTTC,CASSPRQGASYGYTF
TRBJ1-3,TRBD1,.,TRBV15,TGTGCCACCAGCAGGGACAGGGCAGGGGGAAACACCATATATTTT,CATSRDRAGGNTIYF
TRBJ2-2,.,.,TRBV2,TGTGCCAGTCGGACAGGGAGGGAGTACGGGGAGCTGTTTTTT,CASRTGREYGELFF
TRBJ1-3,.,.,TRBV7-8,TGTGCCAGCAGCGTGACAGCTGGAAACACCATATATTTT,CASSVTAGNTIYF
TRBJ2-5,.,.,TRBV14,TGTGCCAGCAGTATGGGGCCCGGACAGGAGACCCAGTACTTC,CASSMGPGQETQYF